A single sample is the source of the 13 T cell receptor beta chains below, sequenced in a study of T-cell reconstitution after alpha-beta-depleted transplantation in children. Molecular barcoding with unique molecular identifiers was used for the TCRbeta library. Each CDR3 protein gets one entry after TCRdb re-called the PCR reads with MiXCR. The sample carries about 110,000 distinct CDR3 sequences, around a tenth recorded once. Sample: PBMCs from the stem cell graft donor, taken from the stem cell graft. The source of these receptors is a human donor who donated a stem cell graft to a child with acute lymphoblastic leukemia.

Of note for this clonotype: A read error may explain this, as a much larger clone is one base away. This chain joins TRBV9 and TRBJ2-3; D perhaps matches TRBD2 (7 bases). The length of the CDR3 is 16 residues. Germline CDR1 SGDLS, CDR2 YYNGEE. The CDR3 DNA is TGTGCCAGCGGCGTAGTTGGGGGGGGGCCGACAGATACGCAGTATTTT. This sequence encodes CASGVVGGGPTDTQYF.

In its sample, this clonotype was seen many times. Here the CDR3 reads CASTATDTQYF. CDR3 bases: TGTGCCAGCACAGCCACAGATACGCAGTATTTT. This chain joins TRBV28 and TRBJ2-3; D is unresolved. CDR1 MDHEN and CDR2 SYDVKM come from the germline V gene. The V and J ends lost 7 bases and 2 bases respectively, with 4 bases between them. This CDR3 has 11 amino acids.

This clonotype was counted many times. V is TRBV5-1 and J is TRBJ2-3; 7 bases line up with TRBD1. V shed 2 bases and J 2 bases; nucleotides not matched to a gene: 8. The length of the CDR3 is 16 residues. Germline lookup yields CDR1 SGHRS and CDR2 YFSETQ. The CDR3 reads CASSLTGQKLTDTQYF. The CDR3 bases are TGCGCCAGCAGCTTAACGGGACAGAAACTCACAGATACGCAGTATTTT.

Regarding this clonotype: The junction and the germline gene differ at one end; a read error may be behind it. The rearrangement joins TRBV5-4 to TRBJ2-3, with D perhaps being TRBD1 or TRBD2 (5 bases each). CDR1 SGHNT and CDR2 YYREEE come from the germline V gene (reference sequence). The CDR3 loop spans 14 amino acids. The CDR3 region has the DNA TGTGCCAGCAGCTCGAGGGACGGCACATATACGCAGTATTTT. This gives the protein CASSSRDGTYTQYF.

This clonotype was found many times. The rearrangement joins TRBV28 to TRBJ1-1; the D gene is possibly TRBD1 (6 bases). Between the trimmed V and J ends, which lost 9 bases and 6 bases, there was a span of 17 bases. This CDR3 has 13 amino acids. From germline, CDR1 is MDHEN and CDR2 SYDVKM. As DNA, the CDR3 is TGTGCCAGTCGCTTACAGGGTTTGCCTGAAGCTTTCTTT. Amino acid sequence: CASRLQGLPEAFF. Combining the CDR3 with reference TRBV28 and TRBJ1-1 gives the whole variable domain DVKVTQSSRYLVKRTGEKVFLECVQDMDHENMFWYRQDPGLGLRLIYFSYDVKMKEKGDIPEGYSVSREKKERFSLILESASTNQTSMYLCASRLQGLPEAFFGQGTRLTVV.

In this sample, this clonotype turned up a few times. This chain links TRBV10-3 with TRBJ2-7; 7 bases map to TRBD2. With 0 bases clipped from V and 6 bases from J, the junction kept 11 bases outside the gene matches. The CDR3 has 16 amino acids. Germline loops: CDR1 ENHRY, CDR2 SYGVKD. CDR3 nucleotides: TGTGCCATCAGTGAGTCGATAGGACTAGGTGGCGGCGAGCAGTACTTC. It codes for CAISESIGLGGGEQYF.

This sequence joins TRBV9 and TRBJ1-2, with TRBD1 identical over 12 bases. CDR1 and CDR2 (germline): SGDLS, YYNGEE. The CDR3 sequence is 18 residues long. V lost 0 bases to trimming and J lost 5 bases; unmatched junction nucleotides: 11. CDR3: CASSVDLPGQGAKYGYTF. The CDR3 coding sequence is TGTGCCAGCAGCGTAGACCTCCCGGGACAGGGGGCGAAGTATGGCTACACCTTC.

In this sample, this clonotype turned up many times. The gene calls are TRBV7-2 and TRBJ2-1; 11 bases fit TRBD2. CDR1 and CDR2 (germline): SGHTA, FQGNSA. This CDR3 region has 16 residues. Trimming removed 7 bases from V and 7 bases from J; junction bases left unmatched: 12. For the CDR3, the DNA is TGTGCCAGCAACCTAGCGGGAGGTCTAGATCATAATGAGCAGTTCTTC. It translates to CASNLAGGLDHNEQFF.

This clonotype was picked up many times. The DNA for the CDR3 is TGTGCCAGCAGCTGGGGGGGTCCAAACACTGAAGCTTTCTTT. It codes for CASSWGGPNTEAFF. V gene TRBV7-2 combines with J gene TRBJ1-1; possibly TRBD1 for D (5 bases). V was clipped by 4 bases and J by 2 bases, with 11 bases between them. The V gene's germline CDR1 is SGHTA and CDR2 FQGNSA. This CDR3 is 14 amino acids long.

This clonotype was observed at least ten times. CDR3 in amino acids: CASSKTYEQYF. The DNA of the CDR3 is TGTGCCAGCAGCAAGACCTACGAGCAGTACTTC. The rearrangement links TRBV7-2 to TRBJ2-7; D unclear. V was clipped by 5 bases and J by 2 bases, with 4 bases between them. CDR3 length equals 11 residues. Germline V gene sequence: CDR1 SGHTA, CDR2 FQGNSA.

This clonotype was seen repeatedly, ten times or more. V usage is TRBV20-1 and J usage is TRBJ2-3; D possibly corresponds to TRBD2 (5 bases). Trimming removed 4 bases from V and 4 bases from J, with 15 bases in between. This CDR3 region has 14 residues. Germline CDR1 and CDR2: DFQATT and SNEGSKA (reference sequence). The CDR3 spells CSAKEAQQADTQYF. CDR3 nucleotide sequence: TGCAGTGCTAAGGAGGCGCAGCAGGCAGATACGCAGTATTTT.

Ten or more counts support this clonotype. This chain joins TRBV12-3 or TRBV12-4 and TRBJ1-1; D is unclear. The V gene lost 6 bases and the J gene lost 1 base, with 9 bases spanning the gap. This CDR3 has 13 residues. The CDR3: CASRYGENTEAFF. The CDR3 bases are TGTGCCAGCAGATACGGGGAGAACACTGAAGCTTTCTTT.

Note on this clonotype: A much larger clone lies one base from this, so it may be a read error. V usage is TRBV20-1 and J usage is TRBJ2-7, with D possibly matching TRBD1 (6 bases). Deletions cut 2 bases from V and 5 bases from J, with 10 bases between. CDR3 length equals 12 residues. The germline V gene encodes CDR1 DFQATT and CDR2 SNEGSKA (reference sequence). CDR3 sequence (DNA): TGCAGTGCTAGATGGACAGATCACGAGCAGTACTTC. Translation: CSARWTDHEQYF.